The next 2 T cell receptor beta chains were all read from a single sample in a study of blood T cell repertoires in COVID-19 (dated by TCRdb to about 2020). Libraries were constructed by the immunoSEQ multiplex PCR assay. TCRdb provides this immuneACCESS table in a form limited to in-frame rearrangements. Some clones are lacking; in checked studies, under half of them reflect an unresolved V gene, and why the rest are absent is not known. Across this sample there are 120,000 or so clones, with roughly 69% seen only once. The leading ten clones occupy about 2.2% of the sample. Sequencing was carried out using peripheral blood. The receptors derive from a woman aged 70 to 79 with acute or convalescent COVID-19.

The genes are TRBV25-1 and TRBJ2-7; a weak D match, TRBD1 (7 bases). Germline V CDR1 and CDR2: MGHDK, SYGVNS. V lost 1 base and J lost 4, with 14 bases in between. CDR3 length: 15 amino acids. CDR3 protein: CASSESTGEVYEQYF. For the CDR3, the DNA is TGTGCCAGCAGTGAATCAACAGGGGAGGTTTACGAGCAGTACTTC.

The V and J genes are TRBV15 and TRBJ2-1, with D perhaps matching TRBD2 (6 bases). V lost 1 base to trimming and J lost 5 bases, with 15 bases between them. The CDR3 has 16 amino acids. Germline-derived CDR1 and CDR2 are LNHNV and YYDKDF (reference sequence). This CDR3 is CATSRALGTPNNEQFF. The CDR3 DNA reads TGTGCCACCAGCAGAGCTTTGGGGACTCCGAACAATGAGCAGTTCTTC.